One sample yielded the 18 T cell receptor beta chains listed below, sequenced in a study of control samples from healthy donors and cancer patients. Only in-frame clones appear in the TCRdb table, and some are missing; sequencing was by immunoSEQ multiplex PCR. The sample yields some 34,000 clones, roughly 92% seen once. The sequenced sample consisted of PBMCs. These receptors came from a man aged 35 to 55 with colorectal cancer.

The genes are TRBV2 and TRBJ2-7; TRBD2 matches at 11 bases. Trimming at V came to 6 bases and at J to 4 bases, leaving 5 bases not matched to a gene. The CDR3 covers 14 residues. Germline CDR1 reads SNHLY; CDR2 reads FYNNEI. CDR3 residues: CASSKGTSGYEQYF. For the CDR3, the DNA is TGTGCCAGCAGCAAAGGGACTAGCGGATACGAGCAGTACTTC.

This chain connects TRBV7-3 to TRBJ2-7; D is perhaps TRBD2 (5 bases). Germline CDR1 and CDR2: SGHTA and FQGTGA. The V gene lost 5 bases and the J gene lost 7 bases, with 12 bases spanning the gap. The CDR3 length is 12 residues. The CDR3 sequence is CASSLAKGEQYF. The CDR3 nucleotides are TGTGCCAGCAGCCTAGCAAAGGGAGAGCAGTACTTC.

V and J are TRBV12-3 or TRBV12-4 and TRBJ1-1, with D hard to call. The CDR3 loop spans 13 amino acids. V was cut by 3 bases and J by 1 base, with 6 bases left in between. The CDR3 sequence is CASSFARNTEAFF. Written as DNA, the CDR3 is TGTGCCAGCAGTTTCGCCAGGAACACTGAAGCTTTCTTT.

The chain recombines TRBV2 with TRBJ2-7; the D gene is possibly TRBD1 (6 bases). The CDR3 covers 14 residues. V lost 6 bases and J lost 0, with 12 bases in between. Germline V gives CDR1 SNHLY, CDR2 FYNNEI. CDR3 DNA: TGTGCCAGCAGGATGAGGGGGAGCTCCTACGAGCAGTACTTC. It is translated as CASRMRGSSYEQYF. Full variable domain (missing parts from reference TRBV2 and TRBJ2-7): EPEVTQTPSHQVTQMGQEVILRCVPISNHLYFYWYRQILGQKVEFLVSFYNNEISEKSEIFDDQFSVERPDGSNFTLKIRSTKLEDSAMYFCASRMRGSSYEQYFGPGTRLTVT.

The V and J genes are TRBV3-1 (or the pseudogene TRBV3-2) and TRBJ2-7, with D unresolved. V dropped 1 base and J dropped 7 bases, with 8 bases sitting between them. Germline CDR1 and CDR2: LGHDT and YNNKEL (reference sequence). CDR3 length equals 12 residues. CDR3 sequence (DNA): TGTGCCAGCAGCCAAGGGAGTTTGGAGCAGTACTTC. Residues: CASSQGSLEQYF.

The genes are TRBV5-1 and TRBJ2-2, with D unresolved. The CDR3 spans 14 residues. The germline V gene has CDR1 SGHRS and CDR2 YFSETQ. Trimming cost V 1 base and J 6 bases, with 10 bases left between them. The CDR3 DNA reads as TGCGCCAGCAGCTTGAGTCAGCCCCCCGGGGAGCTGTTTTTT. It translates to CASSLSQPPGELFF.

The CDR3 DNA sequence: TGTGCCAGCAGCTTAGCGGGGGGGGGCCAGCCCCAGCATTTT. Amino acids: CASSLAGGGQPQHF. V gene TRBV7-9 combines with J gene TRBJ1-5; maybe TRBD1 (6 bases). CDR3 length: 14 amino acids. Germline V gene sequence: CDR1 SEHNR, CDR2 FQNEAQ (reference sequence). The ends were cut back, 0 bases at V and 7 bases at J, with 10 bases in the middle. Based on the CDR3 plus reference TRBV7-9 and TRBJ1-5, the full variable domain is DTGVSQNPRHKITKRGQNVTFRCDPISEHNRLYWYRQTLGQGPEFLTYFQNEAQLEKSRLLSDRFSAERPKGSFSTLEIQRTEQGDSAMYLCASSLAGGGQPQHFGDGTRLSIL.

This rearrangement joins TRBV5-6 to TRBJ1-1; 8 bases align to TRBD1. CDR3 length: 16 residues. Germline V gene sequence: CDR1 SGHDT, CDR2 YYEEEE. Trimming took 4 bases from V and 4 from J; bases not matched to a gene: 12. The CDR3 DNA is TGTGCCAGCAGCCCTTCCTACGGACAGGGTGGCACTGAAGCTTTCTTT. Translated, it gives CASSPSYGQGGTEAFF.

This clone was detected once. V and J are TRBV30 and TRBJ1-4; D unclear. The CDR3 is made up of 14 amino acids. Germline V gives CDR1 GTSNPN, CDR2 SVGIG (reference sequence). V was trimmed by 0 bases and J by 4 bases, leaving 9 bases between them. CDR3 region: CAWSVPGFNEKLFF. The CDR3 DNA follows: TGTGCCTGGAGTGTACCGGGCTTTAATGAAAAACTGTTTTTT.

In the case of this clone: The DNA is left out, because the CDR3 cannot be placed on it with certainty; the CDR3 is given as TCRdb lists it. The sample contains more than one DNA sequence encoding this CDR3. This chain joins TRBV5-1 and TRBJ2-7; the table's D call, TRBD1, was not checked against the DNA. Both ends counted, the CDR3 spans 14 residues. CDR1 SGHRS and CDR2 YFSETQ come from the germline V gene. The CDR3 loop reads CASSFGTGSYEQYF.

V is TRBV6-5 and J is TRBJ1-3; 9 bases are shared with TRBD1. The CDR3 extends over 15 amino acids. CDR1 and CDR2 from the germline V gene are MNHEY and SVGAGI. Trimming at V came to 5 bases and at J to 7 bases, leaving 9 bases not matched to a gene. CDR3 sequence: CASSRQGESWNTIYF. CDR3 DNA: TGTGCCAGCAGTAGACAGGGGGAAAGTTGGAACACCATATATTTT.

CDR3 loop: CATSRDSPPGQPQHF. The DNA of the CDR3 is TGTGCCACCAGCAGAGATAGCCCTCCCGGTCAGCCCCAGCATTTT. The chain is built from TRBV15 and TRBJ1-5; D unclear. CDR1 is LNHNV and CDR2 is YYDKDF in the germline V gene (reference sequence). CDR3 length: 15 amino acids. Trimming cost V 0 bases and J 6 bases, with 12 bases left between them.

The chain recombines TRBV2 with TRBJ2-7; the D is unclear. This CDR3 contains 11 residues. Germline CDR1 reads SNHLY; CDR2 reads FYNNEI. The V end lost 2 bases, the J end lost 3 bases, and 2 bases lay between the germline ends. CDR3 protein: CASSEYYEQYF. The CDR3 nucleotides are TGTGCCAGCAGTGAATACTACGAGCAGTACTTC.

The chain recombines TRBV6-5 with TRBJ1-1, with a weak D call TRBD1 (5 bases). The germline gives CDR1 MNHEY, CDR2 SVGAGI. V was pared by 7 bases and J by 5 bases, with 14 bases between. This CDR3 contains 13 residues. Here the CDR3 DNA reads TGTGCCAGCACCAAACCTGGGGGTACTGAAGCTTTCTTT. It yields the protein CASTKPGGTEAFF.

The chain carries TRBV4-1 and TRBJ1-5; tentatively, D is TRBD1 (6 bases). Trimming removed 1 base from V and 12 bases from J, with 13 bases in between. The CDR3 is made up of 13 amino acids. Germline V gives CDR1 MGHRA, CDR2 YSYEKL. CDR3 region: CASSQALRGLQHF. In DNA, the CDR3 is TGCGCCAGCAGCCAAGCTCTCCGGGGGCTCCAGCATTTT.

This chain joins TRBV6-2 or TRBV6-3 and TRBJ1-6; TRBD1 is a possible D gene (5 bases). Trimming stripped 0 bases from V and 7 bases from J, with 13 bases between. Germline loops: CDR1 MNHEY, CDR2 SVGEGT. The CDR3 is made up of 16 amino acids. CDR3 DNA: TGTGCCAGCAGTTACTCTTACTCAGGGAGGAATTCACCCCTCCACTTT. Translating gives CASSYSYSGRNSPLHF.

The chain combines TRBV5-1 with TRBJ2-7; TRBD2 matches at 7 bases. The CDR3 contains 16 residues. J was trimmed by 7 bases and V by 4 bases; bases with no gene match: 17. Per germline, CDR1 SGHRS and CDR2 YFSETQ. CDR3 in DNA: TGCGCCAGCAGCCCCCGTGGGACCGAGACGGGAGGAGAGCAGTACTTC. Protein sequence: CASSPRGTETGGEQYF. The full variable domain, with the rest looked up from reference TRBV5-1 and TRBJ2-7, is KAGVTQTPRYLIKTRGQQVTLSCSPISGHRSVSWYQQTPGQGLQFLFEYFSETQRNKGNFPGRFSGRQFSNSRSEMNVSTLELGDSALYLCASSPRGTETGGEQYFGPGTRLTVT.

The V and J genes are TRBV5-4 and TRBJ2-5; 10 bases map to TRBD2. CDR3 length: 15 amino acids. From germline, CDR1 is SGHNT and CDR2 YYREEE (reference sequence). V was pared by 7 bases and J by 0 bases, with 6 bases of the junction left unmatched. The CDR3 spells CASSELAGYQETQYF. The DNA of the CDR3 is TGTGCCAGCTCGGAACTAGCGGGGTACCAAGAGACCCAGTACTTC.